This TCR beta chain is drawn from a study of shared clonotypes between healthy human individuals. Study outcomes and limitations: Naive subsets usually exceeded memory subsets in estimated richness.

V was pared by 5 bases and J by 7 bases, with 14 bases between. Germline values: CDR1 MNHEY, CDR2 SVGAGI. This CDR3 region has 13 residues. Points on this clone: Its target is not known.

Profiled with immunoSEQ multiplex PCR; TCRdb holds only in-frame clones, not every one. The sample includes over a million clones, roughly 96% of them seen just once. The chain uses TRBV6-5 and TRBJ1-2; D uncertain. Specimen: naive CD4+ T cells sorted from blood. This sample's subset: CD45RA+ positively selected. The source is a man aged 25-40 years in good health. CDR3 nucleotide sequence: TGTGCCAGCAGTCCCCAAGGGTTGGGTGGCTACACCTTC. Translated, it gives CASSPQGLGGYTF.